This TCR beta chain was sequenced in a study of blood T cell repertoires in COVID-19. Study-level background: Donors in the United States, Italy and Spain gave samples during acute or convalescent COVID-19. T cells, B-cell-depleted T cells, or PBMCs supplied cDNA or gDNA.

The CDR3 totals 15 residues. V was clipped by 5 bases and J by 2 bases; unmatched bases: 8. CDR1 SGHRS and CDR2 YFSETQ come from the germline V gene. This clone was seen only once. In the authors' workflow: Amplifying reference gene primers gave estimates of nucleated cell counts. The table came from immunoSEQ multiplex PCR; TCRdb's copy has only in-frame clones and leaves some out. That table supplies the V and J calls and clone size; D and trimming were determined from the DNA. Of nearly 110,000 clones in the sample, 80% were seen once. Material for sequencing was peripheral blood. This receptor was taken from a man between 65 and 79 years old with acute or convalescent COVID-19. The chain is built from TRBV5-1 and TRBJ2-3, with 7 bases that match TRBD2. The CDR3 spells CASSSGLDLTDTQYF. The CDR3 nucleotides read TGCGCCAGCAGTTCCGGACTAGATCTCACAGATACGCAGTATTTT.